This TCR beta chain was identified during a study of CXCR3 chemokines and chemotherapy response in bladder cancer. This clonotype was seen at least ten times. TCRdb passed the PCR reads through MiXCR, listing each CDR3 protein once. The table lists about 5,000 distinct CDR3 sequences, under 15% of them singletons, with roughly 12% in the top ten. The CDR3 runs 14 residues. Trimming cost V 2 bases and J 8 bases; bases outside gene matches: 5. Germline CDR1 and CDR2: SGHNT and YENEEA. The sample was acquired from a patient whose treatment included neoadjuvant chemotherapy. The sequence was collected from a human donor with bladder cancer that responded to neoadjuvant chemotherapy. The chain employs TRBV11-3 and TRBJ1-4, with TRBD1 identical over 7 bases. The CDR3 DNA follows: TGTGCCAGCAGCTTACGCCAGGGGGGAGAAAAACTGTTTTTT. Amino acid sequence: CASSLRQGGEKLFF.